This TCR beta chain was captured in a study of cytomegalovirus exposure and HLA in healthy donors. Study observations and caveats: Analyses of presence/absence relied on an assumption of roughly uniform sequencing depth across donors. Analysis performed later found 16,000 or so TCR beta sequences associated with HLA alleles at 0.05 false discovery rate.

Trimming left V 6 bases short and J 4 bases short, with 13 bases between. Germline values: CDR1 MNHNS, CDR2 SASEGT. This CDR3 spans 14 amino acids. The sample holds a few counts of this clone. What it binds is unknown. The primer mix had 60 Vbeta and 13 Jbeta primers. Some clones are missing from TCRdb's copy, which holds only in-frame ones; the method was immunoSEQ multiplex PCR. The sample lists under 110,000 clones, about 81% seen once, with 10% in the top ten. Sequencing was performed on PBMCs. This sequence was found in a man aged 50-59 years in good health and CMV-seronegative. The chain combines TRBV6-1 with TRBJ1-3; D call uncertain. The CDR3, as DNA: TGTGCCAGCAGCCTCAGGCCCTACGGAAACACCATATATTTT. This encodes CASSLRPYGNTIYF.